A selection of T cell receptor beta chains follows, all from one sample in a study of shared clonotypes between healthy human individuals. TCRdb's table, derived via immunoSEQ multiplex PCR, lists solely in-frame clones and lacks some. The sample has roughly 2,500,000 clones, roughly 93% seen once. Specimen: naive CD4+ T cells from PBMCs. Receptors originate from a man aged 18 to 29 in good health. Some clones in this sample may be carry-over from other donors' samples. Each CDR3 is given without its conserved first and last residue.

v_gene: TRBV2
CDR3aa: ASTLLTGTQY

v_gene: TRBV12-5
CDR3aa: ASGYEYTQY

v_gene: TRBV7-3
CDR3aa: ASSSRETGELF

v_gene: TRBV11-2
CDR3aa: ASSFRGNLASGANVLT

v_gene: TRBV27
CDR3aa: ASSSPGRGNEQF

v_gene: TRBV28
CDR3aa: ASSLDRGAETQY

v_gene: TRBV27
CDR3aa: ASSSRRSGSLTGTDTQY

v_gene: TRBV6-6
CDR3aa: ASSSRAEPLF

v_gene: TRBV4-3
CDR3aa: ASSQETGDGYT

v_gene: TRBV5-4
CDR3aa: ASSSGTSGNRAAEQY

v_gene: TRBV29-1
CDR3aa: SVGFLLGNTEAF

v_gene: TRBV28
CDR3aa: ASSSYRDPPPF

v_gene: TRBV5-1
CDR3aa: ASSPGQGAGGNIQY

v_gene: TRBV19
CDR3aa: ASSRGTSGRVYNEQF

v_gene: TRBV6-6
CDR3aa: ASRTGDTEAF

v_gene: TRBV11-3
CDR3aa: ASSLTTTRNEQF

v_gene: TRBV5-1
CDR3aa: ASSLWTPTYETQY

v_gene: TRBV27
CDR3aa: ASSYRSHPGTGVNSPLH

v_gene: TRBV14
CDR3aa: ASSRLGLAGGADEQY

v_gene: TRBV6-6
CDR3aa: ASSYPGGEQY

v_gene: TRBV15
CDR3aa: ATSNRTSGRAFLSEQF

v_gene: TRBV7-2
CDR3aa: ASSSKGLPNNEQF

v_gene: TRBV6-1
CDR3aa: ASSQARGQAPYEQY

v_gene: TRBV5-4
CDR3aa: ASSHSGTGNTEAF

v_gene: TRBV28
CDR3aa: ASSPGSYGYT

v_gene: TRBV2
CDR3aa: ASRRDGRTDTQY

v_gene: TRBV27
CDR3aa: ASSSPQQGTNYGYT

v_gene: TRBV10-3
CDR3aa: AISESGYGYT

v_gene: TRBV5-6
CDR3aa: ASSSNVGSPYEQY

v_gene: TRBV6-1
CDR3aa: ASRLAQYDTQY

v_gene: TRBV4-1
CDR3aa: ASSQGPPETQY

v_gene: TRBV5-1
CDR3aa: ASSPIAGVMEQY

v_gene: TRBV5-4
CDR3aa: ASSWKRGNFKNIQY

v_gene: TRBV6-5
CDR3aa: ASSPDEYDTQY

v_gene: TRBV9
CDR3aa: ASSVESGAGNTGELF

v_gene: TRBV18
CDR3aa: ASGRQGLTEAF

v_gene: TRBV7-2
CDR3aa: ASSSGLNQPQH

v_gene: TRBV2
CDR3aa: ASSELRSNQPQH

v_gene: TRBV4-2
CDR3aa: ASNINGQNDQPQH

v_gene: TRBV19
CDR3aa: ASSRGLQWTDTQY

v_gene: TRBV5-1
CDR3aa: ASSASPGGSDEQY

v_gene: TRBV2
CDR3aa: ASNEGSYEQY

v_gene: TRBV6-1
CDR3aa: ASSLLTASYEQY

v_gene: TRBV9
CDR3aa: ASSVDPGAGYTDTQY